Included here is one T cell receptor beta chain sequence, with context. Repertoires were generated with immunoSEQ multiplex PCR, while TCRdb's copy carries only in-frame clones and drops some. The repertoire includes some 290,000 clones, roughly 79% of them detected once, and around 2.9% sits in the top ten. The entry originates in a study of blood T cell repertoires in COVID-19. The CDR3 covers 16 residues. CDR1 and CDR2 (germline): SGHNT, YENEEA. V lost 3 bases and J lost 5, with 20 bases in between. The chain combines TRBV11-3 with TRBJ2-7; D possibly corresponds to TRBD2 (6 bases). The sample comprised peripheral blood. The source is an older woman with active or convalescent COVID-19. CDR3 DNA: TGTGCCAGCAGCTTGCCGTCGGGTCAATGGGGGGACGAGCAGTACTTC. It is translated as CASSLPSGQWGDEQYF. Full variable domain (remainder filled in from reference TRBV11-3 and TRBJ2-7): EAGVVQSPRYKIIEKKQPVAFWCNPISGHNTLYWYLQNLGQGPELLIRYENEEAVDDSQLPKDRFSAERLKGVDSTLKIQPAELGDSAVYLCASSLPSGQWGDEQYFGPGTRLTVT.